The 15 T cell receptor beta chains below come from one sample, sequenced in a study of blood T cells in healthy people across ages. With a J-beta primer mix and a sample-barcoded 5' primer, a second PCR ran roughly 7 to 11 cycles. TCRdb passed the 5' RACE reads through MiXCR, listing each CDR3 protein once. The table has 1.2 million to 1.5 million distinct CDR3 sequences, approximately 59% seen once. Sequenced sample: blood. These receptors all come from a man between 18 and 29 years old in good health.

The chain is built from TRBV20-1 and TRBJ2-1; TRBD2 matches at 7 bases. J lost 7 bases, V lost 5 bases, and 11 bases had no gene match. In germline, CDR1 is DFQATT, CDR2 SNEGSKA (reference sequence). CDR3 length: 14 amino acids. The CDR3 reads CSAASGHLVNEQFF. The CDR3 DNA is TGCAGTGCTGCTAGCGGACACCTAGTGAATGAGCAGTTCTTC.

This chain connects TRBV9 to TRBJ2-7, with 7 positions matching TRBD1. The length of the CDR3 is 19 residues. Unmatched junction bases numbered 15, after V lost 0 bases and J lost 0 bases. The germline V gene has CDR1 SGDLS and CDR2 YYNGEE. The CDR3 reads CASSVGGKFGTAPSYEQYF. Here the CDR3 DNA reads TGTGCCAGCAGCGTAGGAGGGAAGTTCGGGACAGCGCCCTCCTACGAGCAGTACTTC.

This chain joins TRBV4-1 and TRBJ1-1; D perhaps matches TRBD1 (6 bases). The CDR3 spans 17 residues. Germline V gene data show CDR1 as MGHRA and CDR2 as YSYEKL. V shed 0 bases and J shed 3 bases, with 17 bases lying between them. The CDR3 sequence is CASSQDRFAGEDTEAFF. DNA of the CDR3: TGCGCCAGCAGCCAAGATCGCTTCGCAGGGGAGGACACTGAAGCTTTCTTT.

The gene calls are TRBV4-2 and TRBJ1-1; TRBD1 matches at 7 bases. The CDR3 covers 13 residues. J gave up 4 bases and V 7 bases, and 6 bases lay outside the gene matches. Germline V gene lookup returns CDR1 LGHNA and CDR2 YNFKEQ. For the CDR3, the DNA is TGTGCCAGCATCCAGACAGGGCGCACTGAAGCTTTCTTT. Its protein product is CASIQTGRTEAFF.

This clonotype was seen just once. The chain has TRBV10-2 and TRBJ2-7; 7 bases match TRBD1. The CDR3 covers 13 residues. J gave up 4 bases and V 7 bases, and 7 bases lay outside the gene matches. Germline CDR1 is WSHSY and CDR2 is SAAADI. CDR3 in amino acids: CASMDRTRYEQYF. In DNA, the CDR3 is TGCGCCAGCATGGACAGGACAAGGTACGAGCAGTACTTC.

This clonotype has a handful of counts. The chain joins TRBV16 to TRBJ2-7, with D tentatively TRBD2 (5 bases). Germline V gives CDR1 KGHSY, CDR2 FQNENV. Between the trimmed V and J ends, which lost 1 base and 1 base, there was a span of 14 bases. CDR3 size: 16 residues. The CDR3 DNA sequence: TGTGCCAGCAGCCAATGGCGGGTTGGCAGTTCCTACGAGCAGTACTTC. Translating gives CASSQWRVGSSYEQYF.

This clonotype has just a few counts. V gene TRBV6-4 combines with J gene TRBJ2-3, with 10 positions matching TRBD1. Looked up from germline, CDR1 is MRHNA and CDR2 is SNTAGT. The CDR3 covers 15 residues. The V segment lost 4 bases and the J segment 2 bases; nucleotides outside the gene matches: 3. The CDR3 coding sequence is TGTGCCAGCAGTGGTGACAGGGGGCCCACAGATACGCAGTATTTT. The encoded protein is CASSGDRGPTDTQYF.

This clonotype was seen only a few times. V gene TRBV27 combines with J gene TRBJ2-1; the D gene could be TRBD1 or TRBD2 (5 bases each). The CDR3 contains 16 residues. The V gene's germline CDR1 is MNHEY and CDR2 SMNVEV (reference sequence). Trimming stripped 5 bases from V and 2 bases from J, with 16 bases between. The CDR3 sequence is CASSPLGDGAYNEQFF. The DNA of the CDR3 is TGTGCCAGCAGTCCACTGGGGGATGGGGCCTACAATGAGCAGTTCTTC.

This chain connects TRBV12-3 or TRBV12-4 to TRBJ1-2; the D is unclear. Deletions cut 3 bases from V and 5 bases from J, with 7 bases between. CDR3 length: 12 amino acids. The CDR3 DNA follows: TGTGCCAGCAGTTTTTTTGGTTATGGCTACACCTTC. It specifies CASSFFGYGYTF.

The chain has TRBV28 and TRBJ2-7, with D unclear. Germline V gene lookup returns CDR1 MDHEN and CDR2 SYDVKM. The CDR3 runs to 14 residues. V was cut by 1 base and J by 0 bases, with 7 bases left in between. CDR3 nucleotide sequence: TGTGCCAGCAGTTTATTTGACGGCTCCTACGAGCAGTACTTC. The encoded protein is CASSLFDGSYEQYF.

This chain joins TRBV4-1 and TRBJ1-3; no reliable D call. This CDR3 has 17 amino acids. V was pared by 2 bases and J by 4 bases, with 18 bases between. Germline CDR1 reads MGHRA; CDR2 reads YSYEKL. The CDR3 region is CASSQTLRLGEGNTIYF. As DNA, the CDR3 is TGCGCCAGCAGCCAAACCCTTCGACTGGGCGAAGGAAACACCATATATTTT.

This clonotype was counted between two and nine times. The chain uses TRBV20-1 and TRBJ2-7, with 13 bases fitting TRBD2. Germline trimming cut 6 bases from V and 2 bases from J; bases unmatched to any gene: 13. This CDR3 is 17 amino acids long. CDR1 is DFQATT, CDR2 SNEGSKA, per germline (reference sequence). This chain's CDR3 is CSAPNLLAGGGPYEQYF. As DNA, the CDR3 is TGCAGTGCACCAAACTTACTAGCGGGAGGGGGACCCTACGAGCAGTACTTC.

This clonotype was seen only a few times. V and J are TRBV9 and TRBJ1-6, with 7 bases matching TRBD1. The CDR3 runs to 14 residues. V was pared by 3 bases and J by 7 bases, with 4 bases of the junction left unmatched. Looked up from germline, CDR1 is SGDLS and CDR2 is YYNGEE. Here the CDR3 DNA reads TGTGCCAGCAGCGCGGGACAGATCAATTCACCCCTCCACTTT. This translates into CASSAGQINSPLHF.

This rearrangement joins TRBV11-3 to TRBJ2-4; TRBD2 aligns across 7 bases. Judging by the DNA end, TRBJ2-7 fits better; the J call may be wrong. This CDR3 is 15 amino acids long. Germline CDR1 is SGHNT and CDR2 is YENEEA. The CDR3, as DNA: TGTGCCAGCAGCTTAGAGTCCGGACTAGCCTACGAGCAGTACTTC. Amino acid sequence: CASSLESGLAYEQYF.

This chain uses TRBV6-2 or TRBV6-3 with TRBJ2-1, with TRBD1 matching over 12 bases. V shed 1 base, J shed 8 bases, and the junction held 12 bases outside the gene matches. The CDR3 totals 18 residues. Germline V gene data show CDR1 as MNHEY and CDR2 as SVGEGT. The CDR3 DNA reads as TGTGCCAGCAGTTACTACTTGGGACAGGGGGCGCTGGGCCATGAGCAGTTCTTC. Its protein is CASSYYLGQGALGHEQFF.